This T cell receptor (beta chain) derives from a study of CD8+CD57+ T cells in acquired aplastic anemia. In the study overall: Recorded DNA amounts for sorted CD4+ and CD8+ cells had an average of around 3.5 ug. Findings and limits, study-wide: Significant differences in CD8+ Simpson's diversity were not observed between patients and controls. Shared by patients and controls, 25 to 30 CD8+ CDR3s were abundant in patients.

It was patients with CD8+CD57+ cell expansion by flow cytometry who were chosen for sequencing. TCR beta VDJ and CDR3 profiling used genomic DNA as template. TCRdb fed the reads into MiXCR, producing one record per CDR3 protein. The data contain 180,000 or so distinct CDR3 sequences, less than 60% of them seen just once; the ten biggest clones take up roughly 2%. The sample holds many counts of this clonotype. Antigen specificity is unknown. The V end lost 4 bases, the J end lost 6 bases, and 13 bases lay between the germline ends. Germline V gives CDR1 DFQATT, CDR2 SNEGSKA (reference sequence). The CDR3 has 13 amino acids.

The chain has TRBV20-1 and TRBJ2-1; TRBD1 is a possible D gene (6 bases). This TCR came from a human donor with aplastic anemia. The material sequenced was sorted CD4+, CD8+, or CD8+CD57+ T cells (not recorded which) from PBMCs. The CDR3 is CSAIRGSGNEQFF. Here the CDR3 DNA reads TGCAGTGCTATCAGGGGCAGTGGCAATGAGCAGTTCTTC.